This T cell receptor beta chain was recorded in a study of T cell responses to AZD1222 COVID-19 vaccine. General study points: Spike-specific TCR breadth and depth were elevated following two AZD1222 doses. Clonal diversity was possibly underestimated, and white British individuals and females predominated among donors.

V lost 1 base, J lost 11 bases, and 12 bases stayed unmatched. The germline gives CDR1 SGHNT, CDR2 YYREEE (reference sequence). This CDR3 comprises 15 residues. Of note for this clone: No antigen is known for it.

Generated by immunoSEQ multiplex PCR, the TCRdb table keeps only in-frame clones and is missing some. The data show around 160,000 clones, 94% seen once. The chain couples TRBV5-4 to TRBJ2-1; TRBD1 matches at 7 bases. The source was peripheral blood, collected on day 0 of AZD1222 vaccination. The receptor's source is an adult in good health. CDR3 sequence (DNA): TGTGCCAGCAGCTTGAAGTTCAGGGGGACGGCGCAGCAGTTCTTC. Protein sequence: CASSLKFRGTAQQFF.